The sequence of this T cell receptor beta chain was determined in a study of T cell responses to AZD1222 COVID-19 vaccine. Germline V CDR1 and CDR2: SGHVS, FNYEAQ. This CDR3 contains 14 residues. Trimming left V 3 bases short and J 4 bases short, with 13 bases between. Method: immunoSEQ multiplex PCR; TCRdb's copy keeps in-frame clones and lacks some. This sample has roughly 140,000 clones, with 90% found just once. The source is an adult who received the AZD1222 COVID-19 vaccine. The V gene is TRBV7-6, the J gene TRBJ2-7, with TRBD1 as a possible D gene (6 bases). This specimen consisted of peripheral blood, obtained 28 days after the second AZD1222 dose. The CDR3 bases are TGTGCCAGCAGCTTCCGACAGGAATGGTACGAGCAGTACTTC. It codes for CASSFRQEWYEQYF. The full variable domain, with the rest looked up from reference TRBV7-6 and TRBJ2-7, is GAGVSQSPRYKVTKRGQDVALRCDPISGHVSLYWYRQALGQGPEFLTYFNYEAQQDKSGLPNDRFSAERPEGSISTLTIQRTEQRDSAMYRCASSFRQEWYEQYFGPGTRLTVT.